This passage covers 18 T cell receptor beta chains from one sample sequenced in a study of cytomegalovirus exposure and HLA in healthy donors. 60 Vbeta and 13 Jbeta primers were used in PCR. Data came from immunoSEQ multiplex PCR; TCRdb stores just in-frame clones and leaves some out. The top ten hold about 3.5% of the sample, which has over 85,000 clones, 73% seen once. Sample: PBMCs. The receptors shown here come from a middle-aged man in good health and CMV-seronegative.

V gene TRBV18 combines with J gene TRBJ2-7; 7 bases line up with TRBD1. Germline V gene lookup returns CDR1 KGHSH and CDR2 LQKENI. CDR3 length equals 14 residues. V lost 4 bases and J lost 5; bases outside the gene matches: 8. The CDR3 sequence is CASSQYRGNDEQYF. Written as DNA, the CDR3 is TGTGCCAGCTCACAATACAGGGGAAACGACGAGCAGTACTTC.

This sequence joins TRBV7-8 and TRBJ2-2, with a tentative D call TRBD2 (5 bases). CDR3 size: 14 residues. CDR1 and CDR2 (germline): SGHVS, FQNEAQ. V lost 6 bases and J lost 5, with 13 bases in between. CDR3 in DNA: TGTGCCAGCAGTCGACGAGAGGGTACCGGGGAGCTGTTTTTT. Its protein product is CASSRREGTGELFF.

The gene calls are TRBV7-9 and TRBJ1-1; tentative D call: TRBD1 (5 bases). V lost 4 bases to trimming and J lost 5 bases, with 14 bases between them. This CDR3 comprises 14 residues. From germline, CDR1 is SEHNR and CDR2 FQNEAQ (reference sequence). In DNA form, the CDR3 reads TGTGCCAGCAGCTCCGATGGGGGGTCGACTGAAGCTTTCTTT. Its protein product is CASSSDGGSTEAFF.

This chain's CDR3 is CAWSLPGQRKTDTQYF. CDR3 bases: TGTGCCTGGAGTCTACCGGGACAGCGGAAAACAGATACGCAGTATTTT. The chain recombines TRBV30 with TRBJ2-3, with TRBD1 matching 7 bases. There are 16 residues in the CDR3. The trim removed 2 bases at V and 3 bases at J, leaving 11 bases unmatched. Germline V gene data show CDR1 as GTSNPN and CDR2 as SVGIG (reference sequence). The full variable domain, its missing parts supplied by reference TRBV30 and TRBJ2-3, is SQTIHQWPATLVQPVGSPLSLECTVEGTSNPNLYWYRQAAGRGLQLLFYSVGIGQISSEVPQNLSASRPQDRQFILSSKKLLLSDSGFYLCAWSLPGQRKTDTQYFGPGTRLTVL.

This clone was counted only a few times. The genes are TRBV11-1 and TRBJ1-1; D gene ambiguous. Germline V CDR1 and CDR2: SGHAT, FQDESV (reference sequence). The CDR3 has 15 amino acids. V lost 5 bases, J lost 4 bases, and 17 bases lay in between. CDR3 amino acids: CASSQRRNSGTEAFF. In DNA form, the CDR3 reads TGTGCCAGCAGCCAGCGACGGAATTCTGGCACTGAAGCTTTCTTT. The full variable domain, with the rest looked up from reference TRBV11-1 and TRBJ1-1, is EAEVAQSPRYKITEKSQAVAFWCDPISGHATLYWYRQILGQGPELLVQFQDESVVDDSQLPKDRFSAERLKGVDSTLKIQPAELGDSAMYLCASSQRRNSGTEAFFGQGTRLTVV.

This clone was recorded only once. The rearrangement uses TRBV10-3 and TRBJ2-5, with D possibly matching TRBD1 (6 bases). The CDR3 covers 15 residues. V was pared by 6 bases and J by 2 bases, with 16 bases between. The germline V gene has CDR1 ENHRY and CDR2 SYGVKD. The CDR3 coding sequence is TGTGCCATCAGCGTAAAAGAGACAGGACAAGAGACCCAGTACTTC. This encodes CAISVKETGQETQYF.

The chain employs TRBV4-1 and TRBJ2-1; 9 nucleotides line up with TRBD1. Per the germline V gene, CDR1 is MGHRA and CDR2 is YSYEKL. This CDR3 has 15 amino acids. V lost 5 bases and J lost 3; bases outside the gene matches: 5. CDR3: CASSEGQGSYNEQFF. The CDR3 bases are TGCGCCAGCAGCGAGGGACAGGGCAGCTACAATGAGCAGTTCTTC.

This clone was detected a few times. V usage is TRBV28 and J usage is TRBJ2-7, with D unresolved. This CDR3 contains 14 residues. Germline V lookup: CDR1 MDHEN, CDR2 SYDVKM. Trimming took off 5 bases at V and 1 base at J, with 12 bases between the two ends. CDR3 DNA sequence: TGTGCCAGCAGTCCCCCTCCTAGATCCTACGAGCAGTACTTC. Translated: CASSPPPRSYEQYF.

This chain connects TRBV5-1 to TRBJ2-7; TRBD1 matches at 10 bases. The CDR3 is made up of 17 amino acids. V shed 4 bases, J shed 3 bases, and the junction held 13 bases outside the gene matches. Germline V lookup: CDR1 SGHRS, CDR2 YFSETQ. The CDR3 protein is CASSPRTGGGRFYEQYF. The CDR3 DNA sequence: TGCGCCAGCAGCCCTCGGACAGGGGGAGGACGGTTCTACGAGCAGTACTTC.

The V gene is TRBV5-8, the J gene TRBJ2-2; the D gene is possibly TRBD2 (5 bases). The CDR3 loop spans 12 amino acids. Trimming took 7 bases from V and 1 from J, leaving 5 bases between them. Germline assignment: CDR1 SGHTS and CDR2 YDEGEE. Here the CDR3 DNA reads TGTGCCAGCGGAGGGAACACCGGGGAGCTGTTTTTT. It specifies CASGGNTGELFF.

J is TRBJ2-7 and V is TRBV5-1, with TRBD2 matching 7 bases. The CDR3 extends over 15 amino acids. Germline V gives CDR1 SGHRS, CDR2 YFSETQ. J lost 5 bases, V lost 2 bases, and 10 bases had no gene match. The CDR3 DNA reads TGCGCCAGCAGCTTAGGGTATGGGAGGGACCACGAGCAGTACTTC. Protein product: CASSLGYGRDHEQYF.

This clone was recorded a few times. The chain carries TRBV19 and TRBJ1-5, with D perhaps TRBD1 (5 bases). Germline V gives CDR1 LNHDA, CDR2 SQIVND (reference sequence). Trimming pared 9 bases from V and 0 bases from J, leaving 15 bases between. The length of the CDR3 is 15 residues. For the CDR3, the DNA is TGTGCCAGCCGACAGCACCTATATAGCAATCAGCCCCAGCATTTT. It yields the protein CASRQHLYSNQPQHF.

In the case of this clone: Different DNA sequences within this sample yield the same CDR3. The rearrangement links TRBV6-5 to TRBJ1-2; maybe TRBD1 (5 bases). Per germline, CDR1 MNHEY and CDR2 SVGAGI. The V end lost 6 bases, the J end lost 4 bases, and 6 bases lay between the germline ends. The CDR3 loop spans 11 amino acids. The CDR3 spells CASSDSYGYTF. The CDR3 DNA sequence: TGTGCCAGCAGCGACAGCTATGGCTACACCTTC.

The sample holds one count of this clone. The CDR3 loop reads CASSAWSYEQYF. CDR3 in DNA: TGTGCCAGCAGCGCTTGGAGCTACGAGCAGTACTTC. The chain is built from TRBV7-9 and TRBJ2-7; D is unclear. Germline CDR1 is SEHNR and CDR2 is FQNEAQ (reference sequence). Between the trimmed V and J ends, which lost 5 bases and 3 bases, there was a span of 8 bases. CDR3 length: 12 amino acids.

The chain links TRBV15 to TRBJ1-2; 9 nucleotides line up with TRBD1. From germline, CDR1 is LNHNV and CDR2 YYDKDF (reference sequence). Trimming at V came to 0 bases and at J to 3 bases, leaving 8 bases not matched to a gene. The CDR3 runs 17 residues. The DNA of the CDR3 is TGTGCCACCAGCAGAGAGTTGGGGACAGGGCACGACTATGGCTACACCTTC. Amino acid sequence: CATSRELGTGHDYGYTF.

The chain uses TRBV9 and TRBJ2-1, with 8 bases fitting TRBD2. J gave up 4 bases and V 3 bases, and 6 bases lay outside the gene matches. This CDR3 spans 15 amino acids. Germline values: CDR1 SGDLS, CDR2 YYNGEE. CDR3 nucleotide sequence: TGTGCCAGCAGCGATACTAGCGGATCGTACAATGAGCAGTTCTTC. Its translation is CASSDTSGSYNEQFF. Full variable domain (remainder filled in from reference TRBV9 and TRBJ2-1): DSGVTQTPKHLITATGQRVTLRCSPRSGDLSVYWYQQSLDQGLQFLIQYYNGEERAKGNILERFSAQQFPDLHSELNLSSLELGDSALYFCASSDTSGSYNEQFFGPGTRLTVL.

This sequence joins TRBV10-3 and TRBJ1-1; 8 bases fit TRBD1. The CDR3 contains 16 residues. With V trimmed by 3 bases and J by 3 bases, 9 bases remained unmatched. The germline V gene encodes CDR1 ENHRY and CDR2 SYGVKD. The CDR3 sequence is CAISDLGSQGDTEAFF. CDR3 in DNA: TGTGCCATCAGTGACCTCGGGTCACAGGGGGACACTGAAGCTTTCTTT.

This clone was counted only a few times. V is TRBV2 and J is TRBJ1-1; 7 nucleotides align to TRBD1. V was pared by 6 bases and J by 4 bases, with 5 bases of the junction left unmatched. CDR3 size: 13 residues. The germline V gene encodes CDR1 SNHLY and CDR2 FYNNEI. The CDR3 DNA reads as TGTGCCAGCAGCCGGGACAGACCCACTGAAGCTTTCTTT. Protein product: CASSRDRPTEAFF.